Below are 10 T cell receptor beta chains sequenced from a single sample in a study of cytomegalovirus exposure and HLA in healthy donors. The PCR was carried out with 60 Vbeta primers and 13 Jbeta primers. Measured with immunoSEQ multiplex PCR; TCRdb has only the in-frame clones, and not every one. The table lists about 160,000 clones, about 65% of them singletons. The sequenced material came from PBMCs. The source of these receptors is a young woman in good health and CMV-seropositive.

This rearrangement joins TRBV7-6 to TRBJ1-1, with 7 bases fitting TRBD1. The V gene's germline CDR1 is SGHVS and CDR2 FNYEAQ. CDR3 length: 15 amino acids. The ends lost 4 bases at V and 1 base at J; junction bases unmatched: 6. The CDR3 DNA follows: TGTGCCAGCAGCTCTGGGACAGCTGGGAACACTGAAGCTTTCTTT. Amino acids: CASSSGTAGNTEAFF.

The genes are TRBV28 and TRBJ1-1; D uncertain. Germline V CDR1 and CDR2: MDHEN, SYDVKM. This CDR3 comprises 12 residues. V lost 2 bases to trimming and J lost 3 bases, with 4 bases between them. CDR3 amino acids: CASSLQYTEAFF. In DNA, the CDR3 is TGTGCCAGCAGTTTACAGTACACTGAAGCTTTCTTT.

This clone was counted only a few times. The chain carries TRBV11-3 and TRBJ2-7, with D perhaps matching TRBD1 (6 bases). The CDR3 is made up of 12 amino acids. Germline lookup yields CDR1 SGHNT and CDR2 YENEEA. V was clipped by 8 bases and J by 5 bases, with 13 bases between them. Here the CDR3 DNA reads TGTGCCAGCGCTTCTTCAGGGGACGAGCAGTACTTC. Translation: CASASSGDEQYF.

Only a few counts were recorded for this clone. The chain has TRBV19 and TRBJ2-1; tentative D call: TRBD2 (5 bases). Germline loops: CDR1 LNHDA, CDR2 SQIVND (reference sequence). The CDR3 has 14 residues. V dropped 7 bases and J dropped 0 bases, with 10 bases sitting between them. CDR3 protein: CASTAAGSYNEQFF. The CDR3 region has the DNA TGTGCCAGTACGGCTGCGGGCTCCTACAATGAGCAGTTCTTC. Supplemented by reference TRBV19 and TRBJ2-1, the full variable domain reads DGGITQSPKYLFRKEGQNVTLSCEQNLNHDAMYWYRQDPGQGLRLIYYSQIVNDFQKGDIAEGYSVSREKKESFPLTVTSAQKNPTAFYLCASTAAGSYNEQFFGPGTRLTVL.

This sequence joins TRBV4-3 and TRBJ2-2, with unresolved D. From germline, CDR1 is LGHNA and CDR2 YSLEER. There are 17 residues in the CDR3. Trimming left V 0 bases short and J 0 bases short, with 11 bases between. The DNA for the CDR3 is TGCGCCAGCAGCCAAGAGCACAGCCTGACGAACACCGGGGAGCTGTTTTTT. Translated: CASSQEHSLTNTGELFF.

The chain is built from TRBV28 and TRBJ2-1; TRBD1 matches 8 bases. Per the germline V gene, CDR1 is MDHEN and CDR2 is SYDVKM. Germline trimming cut 5 bases from V and 7 bases from J; bases unmatched to any gene: 10. The CDR3 length is 15 residues. For the CDR3, the DNA is TGTGCCAGCAGTCCTATTTGGACAGGGAGGAATGAGCAGTTCTTC. Amino acids: CASSPIWTGRNEQFF. Together with reference TRBV28 and TRBJ2-1, the CDR3 gives the full variable domain: DVKVTQSSRYLVKRTGEKVFLECVQDMDHENMFWYRQDPGLGLRLIYFSYDVKMKEKGDIPEGYSVSREKKERFSLILESASTNQTSMYLCASSPIWTGRNEQFFGPGTRLTVL.

V is TRBV10-1 and J is TRBJ1-3; D might be TRBD1 (5 bases). Germline CDR1 and CDR2: WNHNN and SYGVQD (reference sequence). V dropped 6 bases and J dropped 2 bases, with 11 bases sitting between them. The CDR3 has 14 residues. CDR3 residues: CASSAGTAGNTIYF. CDR3 nucleotides: TGCGCCAGCAGCGCCGGGACTGCTGGAAACACCATATATTTT.

This chain joins TRBV2 and TRBJ2-1; 8 bases align to TRBD1. This CDR3 spans 13 amino acids. With 10 bases clipped from V and 2 bases from J, the junction kept 4 bases outside the gene matches. CDR1 is SNHLY, CDR2 FYNNEI, per germline. CDR3 bases: TGTGCCAAGACAGGGGAGGCCTACAATGAGCAGTTCTTC. It codes for CAKTGEAYNEQFF.

Only a few counts were recorded for this clone. The V call is TRBV18, the J call TRBJ1-5; TRBD1 aligns across 11 bases. Germline loops: CDR1 KGHSH, CDR2 LQKENI. This CDR3 has 17 residues. Trimming cost V 3 bases and J 0 bases; bases outside gene matches: 4. The CDR3 region is CASSPGQGGHSNQPQHF. In DNA, the CDR3 is TGTGCCAGCTCACCGGGACAGGGGGGACATAGCAATCAGCCCCAGCATTTT.

This clone was found a few times. The gene calls are TRBV10-3 and TRBJ1-2; D is ambiguous. V shed 5 bases and J shed 5 bases, with 18 bases lying between them. This CDR3 spans 15 amino acids. Germline V gene lookup returns CDR1 ENHRY and CDR2 SYGVKD. CDR3 DNA sequence: TGTGCCATCAGTCCCGGAGCTTACTCTCCATATGGCTACACCTTC. This encodes CAISPGAYSPYGYTF.